The rows below give T cell receptor beta chains drawn from one sample of a study of Ad26.COV2.S vaccination and SARS-CoV-2 variants. Measured with immunoSEQ multiplex PCR; TCRdb has only the in-frame clones, and not every one. The repertoire has approximately 420,000 clones, about nine tenths of them found once; the top ten carry roughly 3.2%. Sequenced material: peripheral blood, taken in a trial of Ad26.COV2.S vaccine versus placebo. The receptors were gathered from a person aged 18-65 years who received the Ad26.COV2.S COVID-19 vaccine or a placebo. Each CDR3 is given with its conserved first and last residue. Fields, in order: D gene, clone size, V gene, J gene, CDR3 protein, CDR3 DNA. D genes are given only for firm matches. Clone size is not always given. Where it is, it says once, few, many or a class for expanded clones.

D: -
size: -
V: TRBV6-5
J: TRBJ1-2
CDR3: CASRSTVRAGYTF
DNA: TGTGCCAGCAGATCGACGGTCCGAGCGGGCTACACCTTC

D: TRBD1
size: once
V: TRBV19
J: TRBJ2-6
CDR3: CASSAGTGSTGANVLTF
DNA: TGTGCCAGTAGTGCCGGGACAGGGTCGACTGGGGCCAACGTCCTGACTTTC

D: -
size: -
V: TRBV7-2
J: TRBJ1-1
CDR3: CASSLYGVGTEAFF
DNA: TGTGCCAGCAGCTTATACGGGGTGGGGACTGAAGCTTTCTTT

D: TRBD1
size: -
V: TRBV6-6
J: TRBJ1-4
CDR3: CASNDRGGFNEKLFF
DNA: TGTGCCAGCAACGACAGGGGAGGGTTTAATGAAAAACTGTTTTTT

D: -
size: -
V: TRBV12-3/TRBV12-4
J: TRBJ2-5
CDR3: CASSASLGGTQYF
DNA: TGTGCCAGCAGCGCGAGCCTCGGGGGGACCCAGTACTTC

D: -
size: -
V: TRBV11-2
J: TRBJ2-7
CDR3: CASSFGIRTDYEQYF
DNA: TGTGCCAGCAGCTTCGGTATACGGACAGACTACGAGCAGTACTTC

D: -
size: -
V: TRBV6-2/TRBV6-3
J: TRBJ1-1
CDR3: CASSYRGNTEAFF
DNA: TGTGCCAGCAGTTATAGGGGGAACACTGAAGCTTTCTTT

D: -
size: -
V: TRBV6-5
J: TRBJ1-6
CDR3: CASSYLGGPANSPLHF
DNA: TGTGCCAGCAGTTACTTGGGAGGGCCTGCAAACTCACCCCTCCACTTT

D: -
size: once
V: TRBV5-1
J: TRBJ1-2
CDR3: CASSSGRTWDGYTF
DNA: TGCGCCAGCAGCTCCGGGAGGACCTGGGATGGCTACACCTTC

D: -
size: once
V: TRBV4-3
J: TRBJ2-2
CDR3: CASASTGAHTGELFF
DNA: TGCGCCAGCGCCTCGACGGGGGCGCACACCGGGGAGCTGTTTTTT